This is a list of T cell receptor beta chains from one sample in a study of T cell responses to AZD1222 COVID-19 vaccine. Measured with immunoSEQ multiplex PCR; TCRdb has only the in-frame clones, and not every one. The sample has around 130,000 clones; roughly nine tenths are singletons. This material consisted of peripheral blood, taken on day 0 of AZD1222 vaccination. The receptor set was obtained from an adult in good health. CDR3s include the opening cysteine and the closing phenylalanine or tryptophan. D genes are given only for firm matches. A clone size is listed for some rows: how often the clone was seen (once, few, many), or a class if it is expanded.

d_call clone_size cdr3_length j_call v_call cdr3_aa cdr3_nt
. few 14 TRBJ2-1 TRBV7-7 CASSFYGTSDEQFF TGTGCCAGCAGCTTTTACGGGACGTCGGATGAGCAGTTCTTC
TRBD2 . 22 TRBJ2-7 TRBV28 CASSLWKARDGLAGARIYEQYF TGTGCCAGCAGTTTATGGAAGGCCCGGGACGGACTAGCGGGGGCCAGGATCTACGAGCAGTACTTC
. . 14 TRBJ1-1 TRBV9 CASSPPRTIAEAFF TGTGCCAGCAGCCCACCGCGAACTATCGCTGAAGCTTTCTTT
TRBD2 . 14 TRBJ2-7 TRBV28 CATQRGGSSYEQYF TGTGCCACTCAACGGGGGGGAAGCTCCTACGAGCAGTACTTC
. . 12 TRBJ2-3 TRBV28 CASHSLEQGPYF TGTGCCAGCCACAGTTTAGAACAGGGACCGTATTTT
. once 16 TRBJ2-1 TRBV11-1 CASSKGPRGADNEQFF TGTGCCAGCAGCAAAGGGCCCAGGGGGGCGGACAATGAGCAGTTCTTC
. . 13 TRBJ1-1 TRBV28 CASSSGLNTEAFF TGTGCCAGCAGTTCCGGACTGAACACTGAAGCTTTCTTT
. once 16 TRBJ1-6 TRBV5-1 CASSLAIGQYNSPLHF TGCGCCAGCAGCTTGGCCATTGGACAGTATAATTCACCCCTCCACTTT
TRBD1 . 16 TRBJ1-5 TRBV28 CASSLWDRGVSQPQHF TGTGCCAGCAGTTTATGGGACAGGGGAGTGAGTCAGCCCCAGCATTTT
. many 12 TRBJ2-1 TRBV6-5 CASRKGDDEQFF TGTGCCAGCAGAAAAGGGGATGATGAGCAGTTCTTC
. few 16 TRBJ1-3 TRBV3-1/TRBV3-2 CASSQWRGSSGNTIYF TGTGCCAGCAGCCAATGGAGGGGAAGCTCTGGAAACACCATATATTTT
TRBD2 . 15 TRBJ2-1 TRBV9 CASNKERDFYNEQFF TGTGCCAGCAATAAGGAGCGGGACTTCTACAATGAGCAGTTCTTC
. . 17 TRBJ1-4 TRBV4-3 CASSQGGRGITNEKLFF TGCGCCAGCAGCCAAGGGGGCCGGGGAATCACTAATGAAAAACTGTTTTTT
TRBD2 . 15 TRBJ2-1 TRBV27 CASRPGGLAHNEQFF TGTGCCAGCAGACCCGGGGGACTAGCCCACAATGAGCAGTTCTTC
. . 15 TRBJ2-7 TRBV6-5 CASSYSAVWGYEQYF TGTGCCAGCAGTTATAGCGCCGTCTGGGGTTACGAGCAGTACTTC
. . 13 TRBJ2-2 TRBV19 CATLDGNTGELFF TGTGCCACTCTGGACGGGAACACCGGGGAGCTGTTTTTT
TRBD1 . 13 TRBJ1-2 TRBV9 CASSAGTVYGYTF TGTGCCAGCAGCGCCGGGACAGTTTATGGCTACACCTTC